The T cell receptor (beta chain) described here comes from a study of Graves' ophthalmopathy and Graves' hyperthyroidism. V shed 2 bases and J 7 bases; nucleotides not matched to a gene: 8. The CDR3 totals 16 residues. The germline CDR1 and CDR2 sequences are SGHTA and FQGNSA. Beta-chain TCR CDR3 regions were amplified from RNA transcripts. HTBI primers primed a first-round RT-PCR, and a second-round multiplex PCR followed. From the multiplex PCR reads, TCRdb called clonotypes with MiXCR, one entry per CDR3 protein. The table records over a million distinct CDR3 sequences, 35% to 40% of them present only once.

The chain joins TRBV7-2 to TRBJ2-7; TRBD2 aligns across 13 bases. The sample consisted of peripheral blood or thyroid tissue (not recorded which). The receptor's source is an adult man with Graves' hyperthyroidism. For the CDR3, the DNA is TGTGCCAGCAGCTTACGGACTAGCGGGAGTACGCGGGAGCAGTACTTC. This encodes CASSLRTSGSTREQYF.